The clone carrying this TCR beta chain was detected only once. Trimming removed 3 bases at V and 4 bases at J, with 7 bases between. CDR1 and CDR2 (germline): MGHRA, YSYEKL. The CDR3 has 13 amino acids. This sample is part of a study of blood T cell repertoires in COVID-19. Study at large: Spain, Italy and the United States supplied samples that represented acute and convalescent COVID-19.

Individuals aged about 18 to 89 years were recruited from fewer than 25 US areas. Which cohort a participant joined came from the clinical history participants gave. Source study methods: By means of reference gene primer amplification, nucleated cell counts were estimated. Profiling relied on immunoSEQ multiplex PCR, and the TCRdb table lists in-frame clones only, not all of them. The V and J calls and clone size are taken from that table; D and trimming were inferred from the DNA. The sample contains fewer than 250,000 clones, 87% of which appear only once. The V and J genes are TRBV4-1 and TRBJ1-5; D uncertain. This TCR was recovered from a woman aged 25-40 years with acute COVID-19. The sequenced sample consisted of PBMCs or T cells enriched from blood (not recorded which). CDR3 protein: CASSQVENQPQHF. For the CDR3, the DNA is TGCGCCAGCAGCCAGGTTGAGAATCAGCCCCAGCATTTT.